The 16 T cell receptor beta chains listed next were all sequenced from one sample in a study of CD8+ T cells in alopecia areata. After isolation, RNA underwent reverse transcription to generate cDNA as the sequencing template. The data were produced by immunoSEQ multiplex PCR, yet TCRdb's version contains in-frame clones alone and is incomplete. Among about 200,000 clones listed, around two fifths were seen once. Treatment in this sample: oral pan-JAK inhibitor, 5-10 mg twice daily. This specimen was CD4+ T cells sorted from blood, taken between weeks 30 and 35, from a patient treated with tofacitinib. The source is a human donor with alopecia areata.

V is TRBV9 and J is TRBJ2-3; no clear D. CDR1 is SGDLS, CDR2 YYNGEE, per germline. The CDR3 has 15 residues. V lost 0 bases and J lost 0, with 8 bases in between. The CDR3 nucleotides are TGTGCCAGCAGCGTAGGGCTAGGGAGCACAGATACGCAGTATTTT. It specifies CASSVGLGSTDTQYF.

The chain links TRBV4-1 to TRBJ1-1; D is undetermined. Germline V gene sequence: CDR1 MGHRA, CDR2 YSYEKL. This CDR3 is 13 amino acids long. V was shortened by 1 base and J by 4 bases, with 7 bases between the two germline ends. The CDR3 here is CASSQVGTTEAFF. CDR3 sequence (DNA): TGCGCCAGCAGCCAAGTTGGAACCACTGAAGCTTTCTTT.

The chain carries TRBV11-2 and TRBJ2-1, with 9 positions matching TRBD2. This CDR3 is 13 amino acids long. Germline loops: CDR1 SGHAT, CDR2 FQNNGV. V lost 5 bases and J lost 8; bases outside the gene matches: 4. CDR3 in DNA: TGTGCCAGCAGCCGTAGCGGGAGCCATGAGCAGTTCTTC. Protein sequence: CASSRSGSHEQFF.

This chain connects TRBV11-1 to TRBJ2-6; unclear D gene. Germline V lookup: CDR1 SGHAT, CDR2 FQDESV (reference sequence). The CDR3 covers 16 residues. V lost 1 base and J 1 base, leaving 8 bases between the germline ends. This chain's CDR3 is CASSLESASGANVLTF. CDR3 in DNA: TGTGCCAGCAGCTTAGAGTCGGCGTCTGGGGCCAACGTCCTGACTTTC.

This clone was seen more than once but under ten times. In the same sample, other DNA sequences code for this CDR3. This chain connects TRBV18 to TRBJ2-3; no clear D. Between the trimmed V and J ends, which lost 6 bases and 2 bases, there was a span of 3 bases. Germline V gives CDR1 KGHSH, CDR2 LQKENI. The CDR3 has 11 residues. The CDR3: CASSSTDTQYF. The DNA of the CDR3 is TGTGCCAGCTCTTCCACAGATACGCAGTATTTT. The full variable domain, rest sourced from reference TRBV18 and TRBJ2-3, is NAGVMQNPRHLVRRRGQEARLRCSPMKGHSHVYWYRQLPEEGLKFMVYLQKENIIDESGMPKERFSAEFPKEGPSILRIQQVVRGDSAAYFCASSSTDTQYFGPGTRLTVL.

V and J are TRBV7-9 and TRBJ1-2, with D tentatively TRBD1 (5 bases). Trimming removed 0 bases from V and 7 bases from J, with 12 bases in between. The CDR3 covers 14 residues. CDR1 and CDR2 (germline): SEHNR, FQNEAQ (reference sequence). CDR3 DNA sequence: TGTGCCAGCAGCTTAGCGGTCGGGGACCCTGGCTACACCTTC. Protein sequence: CASSLAVGDPGYTF.

This chain uses TRBV30 with TRBJ2-2, with D hard to call. Trimming left V 3 bases short and J 3 bases short, with 8 bases between. The length of the CDR3 is 13 residues. Germline V CDR1 and CDR2: GTSNPN, SVGIG (reference sequence). The CDR3 DNA sequence: TGTGCCTGGAGGTGGGGTTACACCGGGGAGCTGTTTTTT. Amino acids: CAWRWGYTGELFF. Using reference TRBV30 and TRBJ2-2 for the parts outside the CDR3, the full variable domain is SQTIHQWPATLVQPVGSPLSLECTVEGTSNPNLYWYRQAAGRGLQLLFYSVGIGQISSEVPQNLSASRPQDRQFILSSKKLLLSDSGFYLCAWRWGYTGELFFGEGSRLTVL.

This clone was detected a few times. The chain links TRBV7-2 to TRBJ1-1; D unclear. The ends were cut back, 7 bases at V and 5 bases at J, with 11 bases in the middle. The germline V gene encodes CDR1 SGHTA and CDR2 FQGNSA. The CDR3 spans 12 residues. CDR3 sequence: CASNLPVTEAFF. For the CDR3, the DNA is TGTGCCAGCAACCTACCGGTTACTGAAGCTTTCTTT. Together with reference TRBV7-2 and TRBJ1-1, the CDR3 gives the full variable domain: GAGVSQSPSNKVTEKGKDVELRCDPISGHTALYWYRQSLGQGLEFLIYFQGNSAPDKSGLPSDRFSAERTGGSVSTLTIQRTQQEDSAVYLCASNLPVTEAFFGQGTRLTVV.

The genes are TRBV10-3 and TRBJ2-1; D unresolved. With 4 bases removed from V and 6 bases from J, the gap between germline ends came to 7 bases. CDR3 size: 12 residues. CDR1 and CDR2 (germline): ENHRY, SYGVKD. The DNA for the CDR3 is TGTGCCATCAGTGTCGGCGGCAATGAGCAGTTCTTC. Amino acid sequence: CAISVGGNEQFF.

This clone was seen a few times. The chain links TRBV11-2 to TRBJ2-1; D possibly matches TRBD1 or TRBD2 (5 bases each). The V gene's germline CDR1 is SGHAT and CDR2 FQNNGV. The CDR3 covers 18 residues. The ends were cut back, 1 base at V and 0 bases at J, with 16 bases in the middle. This CDR3 is CASSLVEGLADSYNEQFF. The CDR3 DNA is TGTGCCAGCAGCTTAGTTGAGGGGCTAGCCGACTCCTACAATGAGCAGTTCTTC.

The rearrangement uses TRBV5-1 and TRBJ1-2; 9 bases match TRBD1. The CDR3 has 16 residues. CDR1 SGHRS and CDR2 YFSETQ come from the germline V gene. V shed 4 bases and J 8 bases; nucleotides not matched to a gene: 15. The CDR3 here is CASSPEGQGTRPGYTF. DNA for the CDR3: TGCGCCAGCAGCCCGGAAGGACAGGGGACCCGTCCGGGCTACACCTTC. Supplemented by reference TRBV5-1 and TRBJ1-2, the full variable domain reads KAGVTQTPRYLIKTRGQQVTLSCSPISGHRSVSWYQQTPGQGLQFLFEYFSETQRNKGNFPGRFSGRQFSNSRSEMNVSTLELGDSALYLCASSPEGQGTRPGYTFGSGTRLTVV.

V is TRBV19 and J is TRBJ1-1; 11 bases line up with TRBD1. The CDR3 spans 14 residues. Germline trimming cut 6 bases from V and 4 bases from J; bases unmatched to any gene: 4. Germline CDR1 LNHDA, CDR2 SQIVND (reference sequence). This CDR3 reads CASRDRGPGTEAFF. CDR3 coding DNA: TGTGCCAGTAGGGACAGGGGGCCGGGCACTGAAGCTTTCTTT.

This rearrangement joins TRBV6-6 to TRBJ2-7; 8 bases map to TRBD2. The junction had 4 bases not matched to a gene; V was cut back by 0 bases and J by 6 bases. The CDR3 loop spans 14 amino acids. CDR1 is MNHNY and CDR2 is SVGAGI in the germline V gene (reference sequence). CDR3 nucleotides: TGTGCCAGCAGTTACTCGGGACTAGTACGCGAGCAGTACTTC. This sequence encodes CASSYSGLVREQYF.

The J gene is TRBJ2-1, the V gene TRBV5-1; 10 bases match TRBD1. Germline V gives CDR1 SGHRS, CDR2 YFSETQ. This CDR3 has 14 amino acids. V shed 4 bases, J shed 6 bases, and the junction held 4 bases outside the gene matches. As DNA, the CDR3 is TGCGCCAGCAGCCCGGGACAGGGGACCAATGAGCAGTTCTTC. It yields the protein CASSPGQGTNEQFF.

V is TRBV30 and J is TRBJ2-3; 10 nucleotides agree with TRBD1. Trimming took 3 bases from V and 2 from J; bases not matched to a gene: 5. The length of the CDR3 is 15 residues. Germline CDR1 and CDR2: GTSNPN and SVGIG (reference sequence). DNA of the CDR3: TGTGCCTGGAGGCGACAGGGGGCTTACACAGATACGCAGTATTTT. This translates into CAWRRQGAYTDTQYF.

This sequence joins TRBV10-3 and TRBJ2-1; D is unclear. CDR3 size: 14 residues. Deletions cut 8 bases from V and 3 bases from J, with 14 bases between. CDR1 is ENHRY and CDR2 is SYGVKD in the germline V gene. CDR3 bases: TGTGCCATCGCCGAGAGTCTTATCTACAATGAGCAGTTCTTC. Translated, it gives CAIAESLIYNEQFF.